The clone carrying this TCR beta chain was recorded at least ten times. Using its own MiXCR run on the 5' RACE reads, TCRdb lists one record per CDR3 protein. Seen here are fewer than 250,000 distinct CDR3 sequences, 6% to 8.5% observed once, and the top ten hold roughly 5%. The entry originates in a study of identical twins. Germline V gene sequence: CDR1 SGDLS, CDR2 YYNGEE. The CDR3 sequence is 15 residues long. With V trimmed by 4 bases and J by 5 bases, 10 bases remained unmatched. The data were also submitted as part of a second study, on yellow fever vaccine responses in identical twins.

The TCR sequence derives from a woman under 30 in good health. Sequencing used CD8+ T cells sorted from blood. The rearrangement uses TRBV9 and TRBJ2-3, with 7 positions matching TRBD2. The CDR3 region is CASSLAGQGGDTQYF. DNA for the CDR3: TGTGCCAGCAGCTTAGCGGGCCAGGGCGGAGATACGCAGTATTTT.